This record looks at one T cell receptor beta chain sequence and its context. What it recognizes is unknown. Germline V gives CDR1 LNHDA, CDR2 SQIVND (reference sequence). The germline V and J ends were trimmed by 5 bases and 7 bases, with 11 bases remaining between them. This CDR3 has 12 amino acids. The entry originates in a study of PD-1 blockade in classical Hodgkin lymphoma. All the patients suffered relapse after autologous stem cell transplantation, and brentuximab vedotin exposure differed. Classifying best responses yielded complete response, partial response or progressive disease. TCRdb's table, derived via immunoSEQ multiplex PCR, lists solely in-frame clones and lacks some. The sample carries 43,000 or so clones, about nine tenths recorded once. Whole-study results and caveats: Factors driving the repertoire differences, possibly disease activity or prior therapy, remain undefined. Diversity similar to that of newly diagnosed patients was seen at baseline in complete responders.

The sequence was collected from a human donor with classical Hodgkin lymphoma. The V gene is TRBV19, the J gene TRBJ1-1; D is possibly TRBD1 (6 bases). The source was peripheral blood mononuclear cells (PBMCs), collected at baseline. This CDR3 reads CASSGGHFEAFF. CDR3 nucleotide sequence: TGTGCCAGTAGTGGGGGACACTTTGAAGCTTTCTTT.